The following is a TCR beta chain sequence with its context. Its antigen remains unknown. An end of the junction differs from the germline gene, which may be a read error. In germline, CDR1 is MNHEY, CDR2 SVGAGI. The CDR3 consists of 11 residues. The data are from a study of beta chain features in type 1 diabetes. Study-wide results and limits: Across all four CD4+ subsets, people with type 1 diabetes showed modestly shorter TCRB CDR3s.

Since all of the isolated RNA was reverse transcribed, expressed TCRB transcripts were what got sequenced. Assay: immunoSEQ multiplex PCR; the TCRdb copy retains only in-frame clones and omits some. Here the sample spans about 280,000 clones, 14% to 15% being singletons. The chain recombines TRBV6-5 with TRBJ2-4; 7 bases align to TRBD1. The TCR was taken from a man aged 18 to 29 with type 1 diabetes. The specimen sequenced was naive CD4+ T cells from blood. The CDR3 loop reads CASNNRGVQSF. The CDR3 DNA sequence: TGTGCCAGCAACAACAGGGGCGTTCAATCCTTC.